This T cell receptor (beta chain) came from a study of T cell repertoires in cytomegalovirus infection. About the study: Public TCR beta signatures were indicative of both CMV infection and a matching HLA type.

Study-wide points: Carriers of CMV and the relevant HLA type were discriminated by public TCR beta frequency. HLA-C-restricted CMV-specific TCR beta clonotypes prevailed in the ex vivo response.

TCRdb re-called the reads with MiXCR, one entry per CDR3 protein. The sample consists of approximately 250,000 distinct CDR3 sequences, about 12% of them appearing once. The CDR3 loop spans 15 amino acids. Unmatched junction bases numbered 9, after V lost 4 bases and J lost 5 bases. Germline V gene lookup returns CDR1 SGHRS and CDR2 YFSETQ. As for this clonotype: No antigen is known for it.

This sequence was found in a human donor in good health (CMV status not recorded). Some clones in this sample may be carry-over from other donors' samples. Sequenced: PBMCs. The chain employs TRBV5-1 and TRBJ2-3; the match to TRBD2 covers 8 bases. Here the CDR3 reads CASSPGAGEVDTQYF. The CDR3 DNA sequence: TGCGCCAGCAGCCCGGGAGCGGGGGAGGTAGATACGCAGTATTTT.